These 9 T cell receptor beta chains were sequenced from one sample in a study of control samples from healthy donors and cancer patients. The data were produced by immunoSEQ multiplex PCR, yet TCRdb's version contains in-frame clones alone and is incomplete. Of around 140,000 clones in the sample, 94% were seen once. The sample taken for sequencing was blood. The receptors shown here come from a man aged 35-49 years in good health.

In the case of this clone: Other DNA variants within this sample encode the same CDR3. The gene calls are TRBV5-1 and TRBJ1-2; D is unclear. The V and J ends lost 1 base and 5 bases respectively, with 12 bases between them. In germline, CDR1 is SGHRS, CDR2 YFSETQ. CDR3 length: 14 residues. CDR3 protein: CASSLLVSDYGYTF. CDR3 nucleotide sequence: TGCGCCAGCAGCTTGTTGGTATCGGATTATGGCTACACCTTC.

The CDR3 is CASSQRGGRSYEQYF. The CDR3 DNA follows: TGTGCCAGCAGCCAACGGGGCGGGAGGTCCTACGAGCAGTACTTC. J is TRBJ2-7 and V is TRBV14, with 8 bases lining up with TRBD2. V lost 2 bases, J lost 1 base, and 4 bases stayed unmatched. CDR1 is SGHDN and CDR2 is FVKESK in the germline V gene. This CDR3 contains 15 residues.

J is TRBJ2-7 and V is TRBV29-1; 10 bases line up with TRBD1. Germline V CDR1 and CDR2: SQVTM, ANQGSEA. V lost 5 bases and J lost 5; bases outside the gene matches: 12. The CDR3 spans 15 residues. Here the CDR3 reads CSVLTRDRGGNEQYF. The CDR3 region has the DNA TGCAGCGTTTTAACCCGGGACAGGGGAGGGAACGAGCAGTACTTC.

The chain combines TRBV7-8 with TRBJ2-7, with a weak D call TRBD1 (6 bases). The CDR3 sequence is 15 residues long. Germline CDR1 reads SGHVS; CDR2 reads FQNEAQ. Trimming pared 1 base from V and 6 bases from J, leaving 16 bases between. The CDR3 coding sequence is TGTGCCAGCAGCTTAGTACGGATACCCAGGGGCGAGCAGTACTTC. The encoded protein is CASSLVRIPRGEQYF.

This clone was picked up one time. The rearrangement links TRBV11-3 to TRBJ2-3; D unclear. There are 13 residues in the CDR3. The ends were cut back, 5 bases at V and 2 bases at J, with 8 bases in the middle. CDR1 is SGHNT, CDR2 YENEEA, per germline. This CDR3 is CASSPRVTDTQYF. CDR3 coding DNA: TGTGCCAGCAGCCCTAGGGTCACAGATACGCAGTATTTT.

This chain connects TRBV28 to TRBJ1-5, with no clear D. The germline CDR1 and CDR2 sequences are MDHEN and SYDVKM. The V end was cut by 8 bases, the J end by 7 bases, with 9 bases between. There are 11 residues in the CDR3. The CDR3 loop is CASGQPQPQHF. In nucleotides, the CDR3 is TGTGCCAGCGGGCAGCCCCAGCCCCAGCATTTT.

The chain combines TRBV9 with TRBJ2-1; TRBD2 is a possible D gene (5 bases). V lost 0 bases, J lost 2 bases, and 6 bases lay in between. The CDR3 has 14 amino acids. Germline V lookup: CDR1 SGDLS, CDR2 YYNGEE. In DNA form, the CDR3 reads TGTGCCAGCAGCGTAGGAGGGACCTACAATGAGCAGTTCTTC. The encoded protein is CASSVGGTYNEQFF.

The chain couples TRBV13 to TRBJ2-2, with TRBD2 identical over 10 bases. The length of the CDR3 is 17 residues. V dropped 0 bases and J dropped 1; count of bases not matched to a gene: 2. The germline V gene has CDR1 PRHDT and CDR2 FYEKMQ (reference sequence). The CDR3 here is CASSLGLAGENTGELFF. For the CDR3, the DNA is TGTGCCAGCAGCTTAGGGCTAGCGGGGGAGAACACCGGGGAGCTGTTTTTT.

This chain links TRBV4-1 with TRBJ1-2; D may be TRBD1 (6 bases). Trimming cost V 1 base and J 3 bases, with 18 bases left between them. The germline V gene encodes CDR1 MGHRA and CDR2 YSYEKL. This CDR3 comprises 17 residues. The CDR3 nucleotides read TGCGCCAGCAGCCAAGCCGCACAGGGACTTGGATACTATGGCTACACCTTC. Protein sequence: CASSQAAQGLGYYGYTF.